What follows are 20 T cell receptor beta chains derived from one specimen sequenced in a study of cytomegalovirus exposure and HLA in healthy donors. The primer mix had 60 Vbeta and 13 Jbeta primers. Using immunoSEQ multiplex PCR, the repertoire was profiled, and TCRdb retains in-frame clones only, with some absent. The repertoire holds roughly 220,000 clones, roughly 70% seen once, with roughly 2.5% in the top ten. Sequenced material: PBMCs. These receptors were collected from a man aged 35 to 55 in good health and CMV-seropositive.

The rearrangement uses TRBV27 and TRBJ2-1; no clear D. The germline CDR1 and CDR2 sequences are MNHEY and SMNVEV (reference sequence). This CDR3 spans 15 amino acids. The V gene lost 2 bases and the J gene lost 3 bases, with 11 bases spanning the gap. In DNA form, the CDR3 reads TGTGCCAGCAGTTTACTCTTCCGGTTCTACAATGAGCAGTTCTTC. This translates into CASSLLFRFYNEQFF.

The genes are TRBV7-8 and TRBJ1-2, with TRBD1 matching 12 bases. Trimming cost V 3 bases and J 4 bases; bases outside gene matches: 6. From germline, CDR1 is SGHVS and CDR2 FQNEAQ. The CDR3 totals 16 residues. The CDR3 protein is CASSFLGGQGAYGYTF. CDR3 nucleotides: TGTGCCAGCAGCTTCCTAGGGGGACAGGGGGCCTATGGCTACACCTTC.

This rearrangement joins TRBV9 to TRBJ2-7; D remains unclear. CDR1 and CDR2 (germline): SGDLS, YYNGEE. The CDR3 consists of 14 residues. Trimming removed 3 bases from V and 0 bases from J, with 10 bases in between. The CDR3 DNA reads TGTGCCAGCAGCGCCGACTGGAGCTCCTACGAGCAGTACTTC. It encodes CASSADWSSYEQYF.

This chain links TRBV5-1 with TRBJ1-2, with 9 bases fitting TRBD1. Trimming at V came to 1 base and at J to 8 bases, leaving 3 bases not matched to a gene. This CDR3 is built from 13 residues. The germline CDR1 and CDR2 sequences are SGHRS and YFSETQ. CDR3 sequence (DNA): TGCGCCAGCAGCTTGTGGACAGGGGTCGGCTACACCTTC. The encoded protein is CASSLWTGVGYTF.

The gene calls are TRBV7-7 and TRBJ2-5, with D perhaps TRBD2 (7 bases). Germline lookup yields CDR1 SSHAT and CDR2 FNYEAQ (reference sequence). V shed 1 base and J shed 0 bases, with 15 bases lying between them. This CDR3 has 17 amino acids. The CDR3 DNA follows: TGTGCCAGCAGCTTAGGGGGGGGGCCTACCTACCAAGAGACCCAGTACTTC. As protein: CASSLGGGPTYQETQYF. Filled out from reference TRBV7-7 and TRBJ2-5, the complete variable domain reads GAGVSQSPRYKVTKRGQDVTLRCDPISSHATLYWYQQALGQGPEFLTYFNYEAQPDKSGLPSDRFSAERPEGSISTLTIQRTEQRDSAMYRCASSLGGGPTYQETQYFGPGTRLLVL.

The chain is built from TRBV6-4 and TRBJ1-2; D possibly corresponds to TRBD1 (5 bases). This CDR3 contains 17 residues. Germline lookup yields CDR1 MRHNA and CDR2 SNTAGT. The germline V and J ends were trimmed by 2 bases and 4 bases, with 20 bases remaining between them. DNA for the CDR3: TGTGCCAGCAGTGACGGGCCAGGGTTGGATTGGAGCTATGGCTACACCTTC. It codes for CASSDGPGLDWSYGYTF.

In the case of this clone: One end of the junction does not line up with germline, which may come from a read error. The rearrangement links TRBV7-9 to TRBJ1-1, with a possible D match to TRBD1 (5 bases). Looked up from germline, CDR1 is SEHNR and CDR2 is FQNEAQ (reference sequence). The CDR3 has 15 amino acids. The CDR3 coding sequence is TGTTCCAGCAGCTTAAATATGGATGGGGCGGCTGAAGCTTTCTTT. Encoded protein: CSSSLNMDGAAEAFF.

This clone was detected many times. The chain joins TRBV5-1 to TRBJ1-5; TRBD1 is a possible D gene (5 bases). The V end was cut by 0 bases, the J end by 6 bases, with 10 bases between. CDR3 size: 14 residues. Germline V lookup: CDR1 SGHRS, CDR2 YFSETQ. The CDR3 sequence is CASSLEGVGQPQHF. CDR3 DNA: TGCGCCAGCAGCTTGGAAGGGGTAGGTCAGCCCCAGCATTTT.

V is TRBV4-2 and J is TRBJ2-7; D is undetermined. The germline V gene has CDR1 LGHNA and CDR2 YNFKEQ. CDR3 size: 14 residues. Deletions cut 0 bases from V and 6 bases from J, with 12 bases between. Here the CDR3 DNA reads TGTGCCAGCAGCCAAGAACGGCGCTTAGCCGAGCAGTACTTC. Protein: CASSQERRLAEQYF.

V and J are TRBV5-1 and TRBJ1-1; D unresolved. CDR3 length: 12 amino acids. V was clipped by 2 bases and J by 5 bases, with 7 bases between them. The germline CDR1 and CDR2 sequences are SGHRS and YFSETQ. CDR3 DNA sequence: TGCGCCAGCAGCTTAAGCGGGACTGAAGCTTTCTTT. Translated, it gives CASSLSGTEAFF.

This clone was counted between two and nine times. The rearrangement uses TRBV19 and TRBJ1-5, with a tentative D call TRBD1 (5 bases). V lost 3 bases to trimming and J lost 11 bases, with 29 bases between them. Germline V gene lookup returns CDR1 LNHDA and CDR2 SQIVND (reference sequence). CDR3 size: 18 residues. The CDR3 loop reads CASSIVFRLSQGDLAQHF. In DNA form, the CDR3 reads TGTGCCAGTAGTATCGTTTTTAGGTTGAGCCAAGGGGATTTGGCCCAGCATTTT.

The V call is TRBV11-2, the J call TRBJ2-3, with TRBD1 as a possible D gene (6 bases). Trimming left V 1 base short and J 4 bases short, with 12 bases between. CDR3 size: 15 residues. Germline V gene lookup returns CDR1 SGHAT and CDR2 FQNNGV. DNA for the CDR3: TGTGCCAGCAGCTTAGGATTCCAGGGGTCAGATACGCAGTATTTT. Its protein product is CASSLGFQGSDTQYF.

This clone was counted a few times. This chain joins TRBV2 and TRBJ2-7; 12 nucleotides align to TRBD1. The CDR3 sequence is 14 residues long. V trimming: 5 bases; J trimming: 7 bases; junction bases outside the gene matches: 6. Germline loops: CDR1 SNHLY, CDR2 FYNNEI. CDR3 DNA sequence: TGTGCCAGCAGTTTTGGGACAGGGGGCAGGGAGCAGTACTTC. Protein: CASSFGTGGREQYF.

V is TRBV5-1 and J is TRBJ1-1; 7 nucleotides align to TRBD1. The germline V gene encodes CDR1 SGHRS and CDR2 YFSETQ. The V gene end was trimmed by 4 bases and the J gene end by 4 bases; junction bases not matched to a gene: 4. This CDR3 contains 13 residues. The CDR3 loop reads CASSREGATEAFF. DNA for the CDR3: TGCGCCAGCAGCCGTGAGGGGGCCACTGAAGCTTTCTTT.

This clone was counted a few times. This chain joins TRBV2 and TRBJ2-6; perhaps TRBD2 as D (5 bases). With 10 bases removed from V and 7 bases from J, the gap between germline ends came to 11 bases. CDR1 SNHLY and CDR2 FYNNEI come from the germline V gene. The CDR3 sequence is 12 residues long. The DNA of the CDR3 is TGTGCCATAACCTCGGGAGCCAACGTCCTGACTTTC. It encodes CAITSGANVLTF. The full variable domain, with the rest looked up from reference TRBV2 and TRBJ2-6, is EPEVTQTPSHQVTQMGQEVILRCVPISNHLYFYWYRQILGQKVEFLVSFYNNEISEKSEIFDDQFSVERPDGSNFTLKIRSTKLEDSAMYFCAITSGANVLTFGAGSRLTVL.

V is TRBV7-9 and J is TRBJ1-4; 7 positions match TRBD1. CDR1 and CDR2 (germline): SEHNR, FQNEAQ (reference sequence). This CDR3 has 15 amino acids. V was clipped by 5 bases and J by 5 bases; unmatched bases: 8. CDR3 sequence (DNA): TGTGCCAGCAGCACCCCGGGACAGAGAAATGAAAAACTGTTTTTT. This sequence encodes CASSTPGQRNEKLFF.

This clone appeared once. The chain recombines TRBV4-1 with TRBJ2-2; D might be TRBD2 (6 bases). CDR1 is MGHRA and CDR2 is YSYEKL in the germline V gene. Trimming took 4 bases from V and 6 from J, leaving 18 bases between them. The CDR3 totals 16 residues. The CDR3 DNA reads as TGCGCCAGCAGCCCCCGGGGTGGGGGGATCCCCGGGGAGCTGTTTTTT. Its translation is CASSPRGGGIPGELFF.

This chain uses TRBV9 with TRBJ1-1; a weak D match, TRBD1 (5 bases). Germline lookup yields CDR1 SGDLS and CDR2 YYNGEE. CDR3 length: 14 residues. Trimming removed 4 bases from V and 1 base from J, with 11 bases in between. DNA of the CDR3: TGTGCCAGCAGCCCCCAGGGAGGGAACACTGAAGCTTTCTTT. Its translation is CASSPQGGNTEAFF.

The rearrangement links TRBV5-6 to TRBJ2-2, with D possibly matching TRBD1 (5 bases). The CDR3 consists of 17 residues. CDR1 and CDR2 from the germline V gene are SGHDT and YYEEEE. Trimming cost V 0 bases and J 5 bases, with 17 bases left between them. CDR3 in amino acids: CASSLVGQGKGTGELFF. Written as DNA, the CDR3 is TGTGCCAGCAGCTTGGTAGGGCAGGGAAAGGGGACCGGGGAGCTGTTTTTT.

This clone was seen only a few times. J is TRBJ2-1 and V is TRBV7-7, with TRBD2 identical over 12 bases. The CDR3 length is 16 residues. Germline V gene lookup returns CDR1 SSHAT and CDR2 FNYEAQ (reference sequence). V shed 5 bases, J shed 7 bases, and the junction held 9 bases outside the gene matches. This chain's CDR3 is CASSLLGLAGINEQFF. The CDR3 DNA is TGTGCCAGCAGCCTACTAGGACTAGCGGGGATAAATGAGCAGTTCTTC.